One sample yielded the 14 T cell receptor beta chains listed below, sequenced in a study of blood T cell repertoires in COVID-19. Measured with immunoSEQ multiplex PCR; TCRdb has only the in-frame clones, and not every one. The data contain about 260,000 clones, roughly 80% of them singletons. Specimen: peripheral blood. Receptors originate from a man between 60 and 70 years old who had recovered from COVID-19.

This CDR3 is CASSLSGSNQPQHF. CDR3 nucleotide sequence: TGTGCCAGCAGCTTATCAGGGTCCAATCAGCCCCAGCATTTT. This rearrangement joins TRBV11-2 to TRBJ1-5; maybe TRBD1 (5 bases). The germline gives CDR1 SGHAT, CDR2 FQNNGV. V was cut by 2 bases and J by 3 bases, with 8 bases left in between. CDR3 length equals 14 residues.

The chain carries TRBV11-2 and TRBJ2-7; TRBD1 matches 10 bases. The CDR3 runs to 14 residues. The V segment lost 6 bases and the J segment 4 bases; nucleotides outside the gene matches: 6. In germline, CDR1 is SGHAT, CDR2 FQNNGV. The CDR3 sequence is CASSYRTGGYEQYF. DNA of the CDR3: TGTGCCAGCAGTTATAGGACAGGGGGGTACGAGCAGTACTTC.

CDR3 DNA: TGTGCCAGCAGTTTAGACGGGACAGGGGCTTATTCACCCCTCCACTTT. Residues: CASSLDGTGAYSPLHF. The gene calls are TRBV27 and TRBJ1-6, with 10 bases identical to TRBD1. The CDR3 runs to 16 residues. Germline-derived CDR1 and CDR2 are MNHEY and SMNVEV (reference sequence). Trimming at V came to 2 bases and at J to 8 bases, leaving 6 bases not matched to a gene.

The rearrangement joins TRBV7-9 to TRBJ2-7; possibly TRBD1 for D (5 bases). Germline CDR1 is SEHNR and CDR2 is FQNEAQ (reference sequence). Trimming took off 4 bases at V and 5 bases at J, with 18 bases between the two ends. The CDR3 covers 15 residues. CDR3 protein: CASSYPVGLFDEQYF. CDR3 bases: TGTGCCAGCAGCTACCCGGTGGGGCTGTTCGACGAGCAGTACTTC.

The V gene is TRBV5-8, the J gene TRBJ1-6; 7 nucleotides line up with TRBD1. The germline gives CDR1 SGHTS, CDR2 YDEGEE. Trimming took 5 bases from V and 0 from J; bases not matched to a gene: 5. This CDR3 has 16 amino acids. CDR3 bases: TGTGCCAGCAGAACGACAGGGAGCTCCTATAATTCACCCCTCCACTTT. Translating it yields CASRTTGSSYNSPLHF.

The rearrangement uses TRBV27 and TRBJ1-3; D is undetermined. The CDR3 has 17 amino acids. V was pared by 2 bases and J by 1 base, with 15 bases between. Germline CDR1 is MNHEY and CDR2 is SMNVEV (reference sequence). In nucleotides, the CDR3 is TGTGCCAGCAGTTTAAGAGGCGGGGTCGGATCTGGAAACACCATATATTTT. This encodes CASSLRGGVGSGNTIYF.

CDR3 amino acids: CASSSGQGGTGELFF. CDR3 nucleotides: TGTGCCAGCAGTTCGGGACAGGGAGGGACCGGGGAGCTGTTTTTT. The chain carries TRBV28 and TRBJ2-2; 9 bases match TRBD1. With 4 bases clipped from V and 5 bases from J, the junction kept 5 bases outside the gene matches. Germline V lookup: CDR1 MDHEN, CDR2 SYDVKM. The CDR3 is 15 amino acids.

This clone was seen a single time. V is TRBV18 and J is TRBJ2-1; a possible D gene is TRBD2 (6 bases). The CDR3 sequence is 15 residues long. V shed 6 bases and J shed 6 bases, with 18 bases lying between them. The germline V gene has CDR1 KGHSH and CDR2 LQKENI. For the CDR3, the DNA is TGTGCCAGCTCCCCGTGGAGGGAGGCTTTCAATGAGCAGTTCTTC. It translates to CASSPWREAFNEQFF.

With respect to this clone: The same CDR3 arises from other DNA sequences in this sample as well. The chain couples TRBV11-3 to TRBJ2-3; possible D gene TRBD1, 6 bases. V was pared by 5 bases and J by 2 bases, with 11 bases between. Germline V CDR1 and CDR2: SGHNT, YENEEA. The length of the CDR3 is 14 residues. CDR3 sequence: CASSLGQTTDTQYF. The CDR3 bases are TGTGCCAGCAGCCTAGGACAGACCACAGATACGCAGTATTTT.

The table lists this clone with a count of one. The chain couples TRBV5-1 to TRBJ1-1; D perhaps matches TRBD1 (5 bases). The CDR3 runs 15 residues. The V gene lost 4 bases and the J gene lost 2 bases, with 15 bases spanning the gap. CDR1 and CDR2 (germline): SGHRS, YFSETQ. The DNA of the CDR3 is TGCGCCAGCAGCCTCCTGGAGACAGCCAACACTGAAGCTTTCTTT. Residues: CASSLLETANTEAFF.

This chain uses TRBV18 with TRBJ2-3; D is unresolved. V was trimmed by 5 bases and J by 3 bases, leaving 18 bases between them. Germline-derived CDR1 and CDR2 are KGHSH and LQKENI. This CDR3 is built from 16 residues. CDR3 amino acids: CASSSSSHLRTDTQYF. The CDR3 DNA sequence: TGTGCCAGCTCATCCTCGTCGCACCTGAGGACAGATACGCAGTATTTT. The variable domain in full, completed from reference TRBV18 and TRBJ2-3, reads NAGVMQNPRHLVRRRGQEARLRCSPMKGHSHVYWYRQLPEEGLKFMVYLQKENIIDESGMPKERFSAEFPKEGPSILRIQQVVRGDSAAYFCASSSSSHLRTDTQYFGPGTRLTVL.

V gene TRBV30 combines with J gene TRBJ2-1; 9 bases map to TRBD1. V was pared by 5 bases and J by 3 bases, with 5 bases of the junction left unmatched. The V gene's germline CDR1 is GTSNPN and CDR2 SVGIG (reference sequence). CDR3 length: 14 amino acids. The CDR3 DNA sequence: TGTGCCTGGGAGGGGACAGGGTACTACAATGAGCAGTTCTTC. Protein sequence: CAWEGTGYYNEQFF.

This clone has just a few counts. CDR3 DNA: TGTGCCAGCACTGGACTAGCGGGGGCCTACGAGCAGTACTTC. Protein product: CASTGLAGAYEQYF. V gene TRBV2 combines with J gene TRBJ2-7, with 13 nucleotides matching TRBD2. CDR1 and CDR2 (germline): SNHLY, FYNNEI. The trim removed 7 bases at V and 2 bases at J, leaving 2 bases unmatched. CDR3 size: 14 residues.

The chain uses TRBV3-1 (or the pseudogene TRBV3-2) and TRBJ2-7, with 14 bases identical to TRBD2. The V and J ends lost 2 bases and 5 bases, in that order; junction bases with no gene match: 8. The CDR3 has 17 amino acids. Looked up from germline, CDR1 is LGHDT and CDR2 is YNNKEL (reference sequence). CDR3 sequence (DNA): TGTGCCAGCAGCCAACCAAGGGGACTAGCGGGAGTCGACGAGCAGTACTTC. It yields the protein CASSQPRGLAGVDEQYF.